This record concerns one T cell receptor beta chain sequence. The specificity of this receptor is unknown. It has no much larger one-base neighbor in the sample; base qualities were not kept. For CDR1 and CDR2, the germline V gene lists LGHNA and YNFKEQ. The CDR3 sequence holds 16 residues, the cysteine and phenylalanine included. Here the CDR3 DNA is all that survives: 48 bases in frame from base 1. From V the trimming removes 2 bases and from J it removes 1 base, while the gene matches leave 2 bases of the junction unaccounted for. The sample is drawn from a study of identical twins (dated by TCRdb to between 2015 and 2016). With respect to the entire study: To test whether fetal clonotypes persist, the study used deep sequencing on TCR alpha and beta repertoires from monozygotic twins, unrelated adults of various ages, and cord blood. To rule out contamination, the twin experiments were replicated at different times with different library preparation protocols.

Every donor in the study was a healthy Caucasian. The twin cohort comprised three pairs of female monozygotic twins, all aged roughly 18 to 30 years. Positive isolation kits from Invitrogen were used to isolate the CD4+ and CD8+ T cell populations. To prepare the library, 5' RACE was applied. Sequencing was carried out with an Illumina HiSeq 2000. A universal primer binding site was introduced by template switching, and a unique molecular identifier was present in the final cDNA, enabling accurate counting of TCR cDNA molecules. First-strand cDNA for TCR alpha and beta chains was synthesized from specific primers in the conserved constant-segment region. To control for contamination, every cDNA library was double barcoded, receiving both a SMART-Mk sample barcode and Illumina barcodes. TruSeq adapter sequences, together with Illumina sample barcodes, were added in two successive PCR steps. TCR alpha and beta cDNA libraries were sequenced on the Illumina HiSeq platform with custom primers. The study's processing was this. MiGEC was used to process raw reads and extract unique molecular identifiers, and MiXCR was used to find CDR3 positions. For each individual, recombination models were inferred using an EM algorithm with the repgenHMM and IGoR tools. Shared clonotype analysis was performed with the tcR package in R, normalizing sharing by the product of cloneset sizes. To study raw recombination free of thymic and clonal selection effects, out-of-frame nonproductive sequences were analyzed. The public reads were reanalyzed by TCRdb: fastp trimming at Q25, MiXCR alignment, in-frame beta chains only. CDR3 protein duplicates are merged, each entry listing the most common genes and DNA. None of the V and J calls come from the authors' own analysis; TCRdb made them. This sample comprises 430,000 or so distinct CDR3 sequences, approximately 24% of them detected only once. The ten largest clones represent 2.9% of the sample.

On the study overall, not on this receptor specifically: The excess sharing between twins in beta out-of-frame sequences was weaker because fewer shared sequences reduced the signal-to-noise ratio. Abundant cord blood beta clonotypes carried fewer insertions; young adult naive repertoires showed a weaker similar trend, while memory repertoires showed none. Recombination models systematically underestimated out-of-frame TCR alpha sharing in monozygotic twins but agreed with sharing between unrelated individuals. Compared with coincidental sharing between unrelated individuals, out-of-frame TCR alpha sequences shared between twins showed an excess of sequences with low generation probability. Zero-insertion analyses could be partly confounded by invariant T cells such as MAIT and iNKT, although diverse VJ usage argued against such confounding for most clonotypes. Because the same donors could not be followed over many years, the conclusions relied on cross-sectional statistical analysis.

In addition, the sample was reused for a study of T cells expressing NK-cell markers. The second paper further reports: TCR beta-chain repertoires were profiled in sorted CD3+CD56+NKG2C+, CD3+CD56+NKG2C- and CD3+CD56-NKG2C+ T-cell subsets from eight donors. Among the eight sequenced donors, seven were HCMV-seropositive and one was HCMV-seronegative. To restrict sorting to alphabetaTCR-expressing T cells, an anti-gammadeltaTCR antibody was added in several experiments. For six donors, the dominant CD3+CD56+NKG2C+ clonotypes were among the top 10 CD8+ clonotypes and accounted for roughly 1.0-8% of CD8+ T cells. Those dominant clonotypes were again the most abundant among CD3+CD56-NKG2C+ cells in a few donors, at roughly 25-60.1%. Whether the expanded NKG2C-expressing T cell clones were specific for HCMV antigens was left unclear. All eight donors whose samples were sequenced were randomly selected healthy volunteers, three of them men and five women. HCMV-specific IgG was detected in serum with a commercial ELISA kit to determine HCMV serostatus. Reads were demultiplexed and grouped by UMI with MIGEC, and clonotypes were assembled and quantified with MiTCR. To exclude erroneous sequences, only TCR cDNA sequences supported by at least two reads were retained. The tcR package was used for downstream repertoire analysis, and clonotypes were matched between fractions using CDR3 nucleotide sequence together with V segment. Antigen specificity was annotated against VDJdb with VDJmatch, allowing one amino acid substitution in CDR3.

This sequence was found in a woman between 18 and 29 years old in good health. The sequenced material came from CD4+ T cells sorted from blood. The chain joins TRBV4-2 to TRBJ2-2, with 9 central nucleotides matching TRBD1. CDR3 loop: CASSQPGQGNTGELFF. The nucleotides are TGTGCCAGCAGCCAACCGGGACAGGGGAACACCGGGGAGCTGTTTTTT.